This TCR beta chain stems from a study of blood T cell repertoires in COVID-19. Study-level background: Whether acute or convalescent, the COVID-19 samples came from the United States, Italy and Spain. Sources were T cells, B-cell-depleted T cells, or PBMCs; the material itself was cDNA or gDNA.

Original processing methods: Estimation of nucleated cell counts relied on the amplification of reference gene primers. Here immunoSEQ multiplex PCR was the method, and the copy in TCRdb shows in-frame clones only, minus some. D and trimming were read from the DNA, whereas the V and J calls and clone size are those reported in that table. Here the sample spans over 100,000 clones, 80% to 90% being singletons. The TCR sequence derives from a man between 35 and 55 years old with active or convalescent COVID-19. Source material: peripheral blood.

The CDR3 reads CASSLVGGREKLFF. DNA for the CDR3: TGTGCCAGCAGCTTGGTGGGAGGGCGAGAAAAACTGTTTTTT. V usage is TRBV5-5 and J usage is TRBJ1-4; D gene unclear. Germline V gene data show CDR1 as SGHKS and CDR2 as YYEKEE (reference sequence). This CDR3 has 14 amino acids. V gave up 0 bases and J gave up 8 bases, with 11 bases separating them.